This section outlines one T cell receptor beta chain sequence together with its context. The data were obtained in a study of technical replicates of blood from a handful of donors. TCRdb keeps only in-frame clones here, not all; method: immunoSEQ multiplex PCR. The table records about 75,000 clones, 80% to 95% of them present only once. Looked up from germline, CDR1 is SNHLY and CDR2 is FYNNEI. The CDR3 totals 15 residues. V lost 4 bases to trimming and J lost 1 base, with 13 bases between them. This TCR derives from a human donor in good health. Some clones in this sample may be carry-over from other donors' samples. Specimen: PBMCs. V is TRBV2 and J is TRBJ1-1; D may be TRBD1 (6 bases). The CDR3 spells CASSATYRENTEAFF. The CDR3 coding sequence is TGTGCCAGCAGTGCGACATACAGGGAGAACACTGAAGCTTTCTTT.